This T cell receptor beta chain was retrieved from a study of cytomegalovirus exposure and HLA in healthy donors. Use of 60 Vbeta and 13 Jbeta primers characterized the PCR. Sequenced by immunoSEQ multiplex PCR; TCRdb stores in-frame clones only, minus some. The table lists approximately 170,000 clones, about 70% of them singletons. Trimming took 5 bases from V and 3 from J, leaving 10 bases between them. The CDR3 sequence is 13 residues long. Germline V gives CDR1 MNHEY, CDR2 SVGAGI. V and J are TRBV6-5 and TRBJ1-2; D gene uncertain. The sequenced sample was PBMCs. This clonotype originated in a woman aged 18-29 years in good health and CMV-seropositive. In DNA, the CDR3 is TGTGCCAGCAGTCACCCGAGATACTATGGCTACACCTTC. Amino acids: CASSHPRYYGYTF.